Listed below are T cell receptor beta chains from one sample, sequenced in a study of Ad26.COV2.S vaccination and SARS-CoV-2 variants. Only in-frame clones appear in the TCRdb table, and some are missing; sequencing was by immunoSEQ multiplex PCR. Here the sample spans about half a million clones, nearly 90% being singletons. Here the sequenced sample was peripheral blood, taken in a trial of Ad26.COV2.S vaccine versus placebo. These receptors came from a person aged 18-60 years who received the Ad26.COV2.S COVID-19 vaccine or a placebo. Each CDR3 is given with its conserved first and last residue. The D gene is left open where the match is weak.

TRBJ1-2 15 TRBV7-9 TRBD1 TGTGCCAGCAGCTCGGGACAGGGAGTACAGGGTGGCTACACCTTC CASSSGQGVQGGYTF
TRBJ2-1 16 TRBV6-1 TRBD2 TGTGCCAGCAGTGCCCGACTAGCGGGAGAAGGGAGTGAGCAGTTCTTC CASSARLAGEGSEQFF
TRBJ1-1 13 TRBV7-6 . TGTGCCAGCAGCTTTTCTTTAGACACTGAAGCTTTCTTT CASSFSLDTEAFF
TRBJ2-3 16 TRBV10-3 . TGTGCCATCAGTATAATGACCGTTCCCTTCACAGATACGCAGTATTTT CAISIMTVPFTDTQYF
TRBJ2-3 17 TRBV3-1/TRBV3-2 TRBD2 TGTGCCAGCAGGGCTAGCGGGAGGGTTTCGAACACAGATACGCAGTATTTT CASRASGRVSNTDTQYF
TRBJ2-1 13 TRBV3-1/TRBV3-2 . TGTGCCAGCAGCCCCCGCGTCCCACTGGTGCAGTTCTTC CASSPRVPLVQFF
TRBJ1-2 19 TRBV4-3 . TGCGCCAGCAGCCAAGAGAGTACAGGGTGGGAAAGCAATTTCTATGGCTACACCTTC CASSQESTGWESNFYGYTF
TRBJ1-1 11 TRBV29-1 . TGCAGCGTACCTCGGGGGGCTGAAGCTTTCTTT CSVPRGAEAFF
TRBJ1-2 13 TRBV2 . TGTGCCAGCACCGTGGGACGGCTGGATGGCTACACCTTC CASTVGRLDGYTF
TRBJ2-1 12 TRBV12-3/TRBV12-4 . TGTGCCAGCAGACCATCCTACAATGAGCAGTTCTTC CASRPSYNEQFF
TRBJ1-6 16 TRBV7-9 TRBD1 TGTGCCAGCAGTCTGGGACAGGGGGCGCGGGGTTCACCCCTCCACTTT CASSLGQGARGSPLHF
TRBJ2-5 13 TRBV7-8 . TGTGCCAGCAGCTCCGCCGGTACGGAGACCCAGTACTTC CASSSAGTETQYF
TRBJ2-3 14 TRBV13 . TGTGCCAGCAGCTGGCATAGGGGCACAGATACGCAGTATTTT CASSWHRGTDTQYF
TRBJ2-5 16 TRBV3-1/TRBV3-2 . TGTGCCAGCAGCCAAGATCTCCTAAGGGGGCAAGAGACCCAGTACTTC CASSQDLLRGQETQYF
TRBJ2-1 15 TRBV18 TRBD1 TGTGCCAGCTCACACCGACAGGGAGAGGTCAATGAGCAGTTCTTC CASSHRQGEVNEQFF
TRBJ2-7 13 TRBV12-3/TRBV12-4 . TGTGCCAGCACTCCCGGGACCCACTACGAGCAGTACTTC CASTPGTHYEQYF
TRBJ1-6 17 TRBV4-1 TRBD1 TGCGCCAGCAGCCAAGGTATCCCCCGGCAGGGGGCCGGGGCCCTCCACTTT CASSQGIPRQGAGALHF
TRBJ2-1 12 TRBV6-6 . TGTGCCAGCAGTTACCCTGGGGATGAGCAGTTCTTC CASSYPGDEQFF
TRBJ1-2 15 TRBV5-6 . TGTGCCAGCAGCTTCAGGGGCGCGGGTAACTATGGCTACACCTTC CASSFRGAGNYGYTF
TRBJ1-2 15 TRBV9 TRBD1 TGTGCCAGCAGCGTAGCTCTGGACAGGGGGGGAGGCTACACCTTC CASSVALDRGGGYTF
TRBJ2-7 14 TRBV29-1 TRBD2 TGCAGCGTTGAAGAACTAGCGGGGAACTACGAGCAGTACTTC CSVEELAGNYEQYF
TRBJ2-1 14 TRBV19 TRBD2 TGTGCCAGTACCGGGACTAGCGGGGACAATGAGCAGTTCTTC CASTGTSGDNEQFF